This TCR beta chain was recovered during a study of beta chain features in type 1 diabetes. Findings of the study overall: Insertions were fewer and deletions more numerous at VDJ junctions in type 1 diabetes patients. Among all four CD4+ subsets, Type 1 diabetes patients had TCRB CDR3s that were moderately but significantly shorter.

Germline-derived CDR1 and CDR2 are SGHAT and FQNNGV. This CDR3 is built from 16 residues. The V end was cut by 0 bases, the J end by 3 bases, with 13 bases between. CD45RO/CCR7/CD25/CD127/CD95/CD27 sorting isolated CD4+ naive, central memory, regulatory and stem cell-like memory cells. The investigators reverse transcribed all of the isolated RNA, so they sequenced expressed TCRB transcripts. Clones were read by immunoSEQ multiplex PCR, and TCRdb kept only the in-frame ones, dropping some. This table has around 70,000 clones, roughly half appearing once. Worth noting for this clone: Its antigen is unidentified.

The sample was central memory CD4+ T cells from blood. The clonotype was recovered from a man aged 25-40 years with type 1 diabetes. This chain connects TRBV11-2 to TRBJ2-3, with D possibly matching TRBD2 (6 bases). The CDR3 DNA reads as TGTGCCAGCAGCTTAGAGGGGACTGTTTTGACAGATACGCAGTATTTT. Protein sequence: CASSLEGTVLTDTQYF.